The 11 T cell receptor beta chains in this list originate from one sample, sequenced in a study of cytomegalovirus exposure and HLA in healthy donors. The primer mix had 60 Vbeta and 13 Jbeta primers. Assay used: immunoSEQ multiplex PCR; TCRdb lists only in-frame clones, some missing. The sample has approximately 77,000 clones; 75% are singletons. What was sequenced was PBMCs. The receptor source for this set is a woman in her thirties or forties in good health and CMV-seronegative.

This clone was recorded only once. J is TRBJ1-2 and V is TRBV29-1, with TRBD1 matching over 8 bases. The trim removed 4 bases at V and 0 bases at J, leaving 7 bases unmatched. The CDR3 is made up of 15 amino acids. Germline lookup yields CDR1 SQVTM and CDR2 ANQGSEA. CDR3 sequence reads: CSVGEGQGTNYGYTF. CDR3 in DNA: TGCAGCGTTGGGGAAGGACAGGGAACTAACTATGGCTACACCTTC. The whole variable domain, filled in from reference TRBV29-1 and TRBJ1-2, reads SAVISQKPSRDICQRGTSLTIQCQVDSQVTMMFWYRQQPGQSLTLIATANQGSEATYESGFVIDKFPISRPNLTFSTLTVSNMSPEDSSIYLCSVGEGQGTNYGYTFGSGTRLTVV.

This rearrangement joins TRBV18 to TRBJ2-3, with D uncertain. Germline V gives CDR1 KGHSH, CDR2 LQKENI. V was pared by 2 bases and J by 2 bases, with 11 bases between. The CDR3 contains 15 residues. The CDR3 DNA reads TGTGCCAGCTCACCAAATACCCTCTACACAGATACGCAGTATTTT. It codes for CASSPNTLYTDTQYF.

The CDR3 nucleotides read TGTGCCAGCAGTTTAACAGGGGGCGATCAGCCCCAGCATTTT. Encoded protein: CASSLTGGDQPQHF. The chain carries TRBV27 and TRBJ1-5, with TRBD1 matching 9 bases. The CDR3 spans 14 residues. CDR1 is MNHEY, CDR2 SMNVEV, per germline (reference sequence). With 2 bases clipped from V and 5 bases from J, the junction kept 1 base outside the gene matches.

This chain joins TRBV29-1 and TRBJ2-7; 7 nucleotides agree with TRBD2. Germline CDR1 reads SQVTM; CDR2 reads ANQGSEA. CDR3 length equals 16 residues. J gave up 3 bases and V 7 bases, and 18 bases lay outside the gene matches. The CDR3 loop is CSAVVPSGKRRYEQYF. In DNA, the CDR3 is TGCAGCGCCGTTGTCCCGAGCGGGAAAAGGCGCTACGAGCAGTACTTC.

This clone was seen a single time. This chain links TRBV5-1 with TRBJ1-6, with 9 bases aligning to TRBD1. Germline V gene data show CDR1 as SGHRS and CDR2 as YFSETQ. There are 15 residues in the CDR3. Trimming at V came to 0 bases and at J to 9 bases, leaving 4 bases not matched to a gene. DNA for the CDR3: TGCGCCAGCAGCTTGGCTGGGACAGGGCGTTCACCCCTCCACTTT. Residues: CASSLAGTGRSPLHF.

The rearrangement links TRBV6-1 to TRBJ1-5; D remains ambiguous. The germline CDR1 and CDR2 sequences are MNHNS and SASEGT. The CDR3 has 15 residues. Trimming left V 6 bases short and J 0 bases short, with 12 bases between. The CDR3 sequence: CASRLQMTSNQPQHF. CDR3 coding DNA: TGTGCCAGCAGGCTACAGATGACTAGCAATCAGCCCCAGCATTTT.

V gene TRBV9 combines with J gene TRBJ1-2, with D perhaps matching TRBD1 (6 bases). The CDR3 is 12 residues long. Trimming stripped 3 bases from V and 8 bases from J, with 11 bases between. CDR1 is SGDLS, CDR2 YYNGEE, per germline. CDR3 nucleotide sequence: TGTGCCAGCAGCGCGGACAGTTGGGGCTACACCTTC. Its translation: CASSADSWGYTF.

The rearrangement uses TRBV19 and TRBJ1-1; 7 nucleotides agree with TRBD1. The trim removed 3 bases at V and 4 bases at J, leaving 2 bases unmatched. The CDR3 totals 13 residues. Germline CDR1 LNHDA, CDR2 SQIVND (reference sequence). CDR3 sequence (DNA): TGTGCCAGTAGTATCGGGACAGCCACTGAAGCTTTCTTT. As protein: CASSIGTATEAFF.

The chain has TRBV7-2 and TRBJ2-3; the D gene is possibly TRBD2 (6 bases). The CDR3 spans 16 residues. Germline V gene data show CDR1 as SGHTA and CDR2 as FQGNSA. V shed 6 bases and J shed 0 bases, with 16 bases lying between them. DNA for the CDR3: TGTGCCAGCAGACGAAGGCGGGATTTTAGCACAGATACGCAGTATTTT. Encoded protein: CASRRRRDFSTDTQYF.

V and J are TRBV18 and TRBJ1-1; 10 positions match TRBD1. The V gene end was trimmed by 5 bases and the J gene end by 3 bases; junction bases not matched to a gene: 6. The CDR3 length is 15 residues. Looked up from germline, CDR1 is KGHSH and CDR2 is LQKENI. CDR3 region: CASSKRTGGDTEAFF. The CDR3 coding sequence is TGTGCCAGCTCAAAAAGGACAGGGGGGGACACTGAAGCTTTCTTT.

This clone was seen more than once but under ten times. Here the CDR3 DNA reads TGTGCCAGCAGTTCAACAGGGGGGAATGAAAAACTGTTTTTT. Translated: CASSSTGGNEKLFF. V gene TRBV28 combines with J gene TRBJ1-4; 8 bases are a match to TRBD1. Trimming took 4 bases from V and 5 from J; bases not matched to a gene: 3. Germline V lookup: CDR1 MDHEN, CDR2 SYDVKM. This CDR3 comprises 14 residues.